These 12 T cell receptor beta chains were all obtained from the same sample, sequenced in a study of OX40 agonist ivuxolimab in advanced cancers. The repertoire was sequenced with immunoSEQ multiplex PCR; TCRdb's copy has only in-frame clones and lacks some. This sample has 75,000 to 95,000 clones, with roughly 86% found just once. The material was CD4+ or CD8+ T cells sorted from blood, obtained in a trial of the OX40 agonist ivuxolimab. The source is an adult with an advanced solid tumor such as melanoma, head and neck, liver or kidney cancer.

The chain couples TRBV5-1 to TRBJ2-5, with no clear D. Judging by the DNA end, TRBJ2-7 fits better; the J call may be wrong. The length of the CDR3 is 13 residues. Germline loops: CDR1 SGHRS, CDR2 YFSETQ. In DNA form, the CDR3 reads TGCGCCAGCAGCTTGAGGCAGACCTACGAGCAGTACTTC. It translates to CASSLRQTYEQYF.

The chain joins TRBV19 to TRBJ2-5; possibly TRBD1 or TRBD2 for D (6 bases each). In germline, CDR1 is LNHDA, CDR2 SQIVND (reference sequence). The V gene lost 7 bases and the J gene lost 5 bases, with 17 bases spanning the gap. The CDR3 length is 14 residues. The CDR3 reads CASTPGGGRETQYF. CDR3 DNA sequence: TGTGCCAGTACCCCAGGAGGGGGGCGGGAGACCCAGTACTTC. The entire variable domain, with the rest obtained from reference TRBV19 and TRBJ2-5, is as follows: DGGITQSPKYLFRKEGQNVTLSCEQNLNHDAMYWYRQDPGQGLRLIYYSQIVNDFQKGDIAEGYSVSREKKESFPLTVTSAQKNPTAFYLCASTPGGGRETQYFGPGTRLLVL.

V usage is TRBV18 and J usage is TRBJ1-3; 8 nucleotides match TRBD1. The germline V gene encodes CDR1 KGHSH and CDR2 LQKENI. Trimming at V came to 6 bases and at J to 4 bases, leaving 2 bases not matched to a gene. The CDR3 spans 13 residues. The CDR3 DNA follows: TGTGCCAGCTCGGGACAGGCCGGAAACACCATATATTTT. Translated, it gives CASSGQAGNTIYF.

This chain joins TRBV19 and TRBJ2-5; D call uncertain. The germline gives CDR1 LNHDA, CDR2 SQIVND (reference sequence). Trimming pared 0 bases from V and 4 bases from J, leaving 9 bases between. The CDR3 contains 14 residues. As DNA, the CDR3 is TGTGCCAGTAGTATAGATGGCAGATCAGAGACCCAGTACTTC. Its translation: CASSIDGRSETQYF.

This chain uses TRBV2 with TRBJ1-6; 8 positions match TRBD1. The CDR3 covers 13 residues. V shed 10 bases and J 7 bases; nucleotides not matched to a gene: 6. The V gene's germline CDR1 is SNHLY and CDR2 FYNNEI. For the CDR3, the DNA is TGTGCCACCAGGGGGCAGGGGAATTCACCCCTCCACTTT. This translates into CATRGQGNSPLHF. Full variable domain (outside the CDR3, taken from reference TRBV2 and TRBJ1-6): EPEVTQTPSHQVTQMGQEVILRCVPISNHLYFYWYRQILGQKVEFLVSFYNNEISEKSEIFDDQFSVERPDGSNFTLKIRSTKLEDSAMYFCATRGQGNSPLHFGNGTRLTVT.

This rearrangement joins TRBV5-4 to TRBJ2-1; D possibly corresponds to TRBD1 (5 bases). CDR1 and CDR2 (germline): SGHNT, YYREEE (reference sequence). The CDR3 runs to 14 residues. With 1 base removed from V and 0 bases from J, the gap between germline ends came to 5 bases. The CDR3 is CASSLQGSYNEQFF. Written as DNA, the CDR3 is TGTGCCAGCAGCTTGCAGGGCTCCTACAATGAGCAGTTCTTC.

The chain uses TRBV29-1 and TRBJ1-4; D gene unclear. Per the germline V gene, CDR1 is SQVTM and CDR2 is ANQGSEA. There are 12 residues in the CDR3. Trimming stripped 7 bases from V and 8 bases from J, with 14 bases between. The CDR3 nucleotides are TGCAGCGCGCACTGGGGAGGCGAAAAACTGTTTTTT. It codes for CSAHWGGEKLFF.

This sequence joins TRBV6-5 and TRBJ2-6; D call uncertain. The CDR3 has 14 amino acids. Trimming cost V 6 bases and J 0 bases, with 6 bases left between them. Germline values: CDR1 MNHEY, CDR2 SVGAGI. CDR3 sequence: CASRAGSGANVLTF. In nucleotides, the CDR3 is TGTGCCAGCAGGGCAGGCTCTGGGGCCAACGTCCTGACTTTC.

The chain uses TRBV9 and TRBJ2-1; maybe TRBD2 (6 bases). V was shortened by 0 bases and J by 15 bases, with 13 bases between the two germline ends. Germline values: CDR1 SGDLS, CDR2 YYNGEE. This CDR3 has 12 residues. The CDR3 coding sequence is TGTGCCAGCAGCGTAGAAGCGGGTACGTTGTTCTTC. Its protein is CASSVEAGTLFF.

The V gene is TRBV4-3, the J gene TRBJ2-7; D not resolved. The CDR3 totals 15 residues. Germline V lookup: CDR1 LGHNA, CDR2 YSLEER. V was clipped by 0 bases and J by 3 bases, with 12 bases between them. The CDR3 region has the DNA TGCGCCAGCAGCCAAGATTGGAGACCAGACTACGAGCAGTACTTC. It specifies CASSQDWRPDYEQYF.

This chain connects TRBV5-6 to TRBJ2-7; D may be TRBD1 or TRBD2 (6 bases each). This CDR3 region has 14 residues. The V gene's germline CDR1 is SGHDT and CDR2 YYEEEE. Trimming removed 4 bases at V and 5 bases at J, with 16 bases between. CDR3 protein: CASSEFTGRNEQYF. The CDR3 DNA sequence: TGTGCCAGCAGCGAATTTACAGGGAGGAACGAGCAGTACTTC.

This clone was seen a few times. The rearrangement links TRBV7-9 to TRBJ2-3; D may match TRBD1 or TRBD2 (6 bases each). The CDR3 totals 13 residues. V was shortened by 6 bases and J by 6 bases, with 13 bases between the two germline ends. The V gene's germline CDR1 is SEHNR and CDR2 FQNEAQ (reference sequence). CDR3 sequence reads: CASSRDGGDTQYF. CDR3 DNA sequence: TGTGCCAGCAGTCGCGACGGGGGCGATACGCAGTATTTT.